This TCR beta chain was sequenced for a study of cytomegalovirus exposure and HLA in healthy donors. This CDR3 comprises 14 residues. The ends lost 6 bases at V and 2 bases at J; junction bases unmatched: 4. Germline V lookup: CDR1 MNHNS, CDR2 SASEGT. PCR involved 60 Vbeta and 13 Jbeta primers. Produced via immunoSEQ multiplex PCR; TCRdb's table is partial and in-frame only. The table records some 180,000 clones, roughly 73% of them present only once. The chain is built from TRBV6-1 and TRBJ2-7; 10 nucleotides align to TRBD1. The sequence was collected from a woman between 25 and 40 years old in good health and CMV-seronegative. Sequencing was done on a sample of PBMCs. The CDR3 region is CASRGQGRTYEQYF. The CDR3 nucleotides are TGTGCCAGCAGGGGACAGGGGAGGACCTACGAGCAGTACTTC.